One and the same sample provided the 29 T cell receptor beta chains below, sequenced in a study of cytomegalovirus exposure and HLA in healthy donors. In the PCR, 60 Vbeta and 13 Jbeta primers were used. Sequencing was performed with immunoSEQ multiplex PCR; in TCRdb, only in-frame clones are kept and a portion is missing. The table records under 150,000 clones, around three quarters of them present only once. The sample comprised PBMCs. The receptors were sampled from a woman aged 55-69 years in good health and CMV-seropositive.

This clone appeared a few times. The chain recombines TRBV10-3 with TRBJ2-3; D perhaps matches TRBD1 (6 bases). Per the germline V gene, CDR1 is ENHRY and CDR2 is SYGVKD. V was cut by 5 bases and J by 0 bases, with 9 bases left in between. This CDR3 contains 14 residues. The CDR3 DNA is TGTGCCATCAGTCCAGGGGCCAGCACAGATACGCAGTATTTT. It codes for CAISPGASTDTQYF.

The rearrangement uses TRBV7-2 and TRBJ2-7; TRBD1 agrees at 10 bases. With V trimmed by 2 bases and J by 4 bases, 5 bases remained unmatched. The length of the CDR3 is 15 residues. In germline, CDR1 is SGHTA, CDR2 FQGNSA. CDR3 coding DNA: TGTGCCAGCAGCTTAACCGGGACAGGGGAGTACGAGCAGTACTTC. Protein product: CASSLTGTGEYEQYF.

The chain couples TRBV10-3 to TRBJ2-4, with D maybe TRBD2 (6 bases). Germline loops: CDR1 ENHRY, CDR2 SYGVKD. The V and J ends lost 0 bases and 3 bases respectively, with 9 bases between them. The length of the CDR3 is 15 residues. The CDR3 reads CAISESGLLKNIQYF. CDR3 DNA sequence: TGTGCCATCAGTGAGTCGGGACTTCTCAAAAACATTCAGTACTTC.

Remarks on this clone: At one end the junction does not follow the germline gene, possibly because of a read error. Other DNA sequences within the sample encode an identical CDR3. V and J are TRBV5-4 and TRBJ2-3; D perhaps matches TRBD1 (6 bases). CDR1 SGHNT and CDR2 YYREEE come from the germline V gene (reference sequence). CDR3 length: 19 residues. The CDR3 protein is CASSLVFFMGPQGPDTQYF. The CDR3 bases are TGCGCCAGCAGCTTGGTGTTCTTCATGGGGCCCCAGGGGCCAGATACGCAGTATTTT.

The CDR3 is CASRLESAPGSYGYTF. The CDR3 DNA reads as TGTGCAAGTCGCTTAGAGTCCGCTCCTGGGAGCTATGGCTACACCTTC. The V call is TRBV12-2, the J call TRBJ1-2. TRBV12-2 is shown as a pseudogene. The CDR3 is made up of 16 amino acids.

The chain has TRBV6-1 and TRBJ1-6; 8 bases are shared with TRBD1. Germline-derived CDR1 and CDR2 are MNHNS and SASEGT. The CDR3 is 16 amino acids. The V segment lost 3 bases and the J segment 6 bases; nucleotides outside the gene matches: 7. The CDR3 region is CASSDAGTGSNSPLHF. As DNA, the CDR3 is TGTGCCAGCAGTGACGCCGGGACAGGAAGTAATTCACCCCTCCACTTT.

This chain connects TRBV6-6 to TRBJ2-1, with 13 positions matching TRBD2. CDR1 MNHNY and CDR2 SVGAGI come from the germline V gene (reference sequence). The V and J ends lost 5 bases and 9 bases, in that order; junction bases with no gene match: 10. The CDR3 has 16 residues. The CDR3 protein is CASSGTSGGAGGEQFF. For the CDR3, the DNA is TGTGCCAGCAGTGGCACTAGCGGGGGGGCCGGCGGTGAGCAGTTCTTC.

The chain carries TRBV6-5 and TRBJ2-7; 10 bases are shared with TRBD2. The germline gives CDR1 MNHEY, CDR2 SVGAGI. The CDR3 covers 15 residues. After removal of 7 bases from V and 4 bases from J, the junction contained 10 bases not matched to a gene. CDR3 nucleotide sequence: TGTGCCAGCACGGACGCTGCTAGCGGGGGTTACGAGCAGTACTTC. This translates into CASTDAASGGYEQYF.

The J gene is TRBJ2-6, the V gene TRBV28; a possible D gene is TRBD1 (6 bases). The CDR3 totals 15 residues. V was cut by 8 bases and J by 1 base, with 12 bases left in between. The germline V gene encodes CDR1 MDHEN and CDR2 SYDVKM. The chain's CDR3 is CASGGSASGANVLTF. The CDR3 coding sequence is TGTGCCAGCGGGGGCAGTGCATCTGGGGCCAACGTCCTGACTTTC. Filled out from reference TRBV28 and TRBJ2-6, the complete variable domain reads DVKVTQSSRYLVKRTGEKVFLECVQDMDHENMFWYRQDPGLGLRLIYFSYDVKMKEKGDIPEGYSVSREKKERFSLILESASTNQTSMYLCASGGSASGANVLTFGAGSRLTVL.

The chain combines TRBV14 with TRBJ1-3, with 8 positions matching TRBD1. Germline loops: CDR1 SGHDN, CDR2 FVKESK. There are 19 residues in the CDR3. Trimming removed 4 bases from V and 2 bases from J; junction bases left unmatched: 16. The DNA of the CDR3 is TGTGCCAGCAGCCTGACAGGGGACGCCCCGGAAACTACTGGAAACACCATATATTTT. Residues: CASSLTGDAPETTGNTIYF. Full variable domain (missing parts from reference TRBV14 and TRBJ1-3): EAGVTQFPSHSVIEKGQTVTLRCDPISGHDNLYWYRRVMGKEIKFLLHFVKESKQDESGMPNNRFLAERTGGTYSTLKVQPAELEDSGVYFCASSLTGDAPETTGNTIYFGEGSWLTVV.

This clone was seen only once. The gene calls are TRBV18 and TRBJ2-2, with D uncertain. This CDR3 has 12 residues. The V gene lost 4 bases and the J gene lost 5 bases, with 5 bases spanning the gap. CDR1 KGHSH and CDR2 LQKENI come from the germline V gene. CDR3 sequence reads: CASSLSTGELFF. In nucleotides, the CDR3 is TGTGCCAGCTCACTTTCAACCGGGGAGCTGTTTTTT.

This clone turned up a few times. This rearrangement joins TRBV14 to TRBJ1-1; the D gene is possibly TRBD1 (5 bases). V was trimmed by 4 bases and J by 0 bases, leaving 6 bases between them. Germline loops: CDR1 SGHDN, CDR2 FVKESK. This CDR3 region has 13 residues. In DNA form, the CDR3 reads TGTGCCAGCAGCCTACAGGTGAACACTGAAGCTTTCTTT. Translated, it gives CASSLQVNTEAFF. The whole variable domain, filled in from reference TRBV14 and TRBJ1-1, reads EAGVTQFPSHSVIEKGQTVTLRCDPISGHDNLYWYRRVMGKEIKFLLHFVKESKQDESGMPNNRFLAERTGGTYSTLKVQPAELEDSGVYFCASSLQVNTEAFFGQGTRLTVV.

V usage is TRBV5-1 and J usage is TRBJ2-2; a weak D match, TRBD1 (6 bases). Germline CDR1 reads SGHRS; CDR2 reads YFSETQ. Trimming shortened V by 0 bases and J by 1 base, and 10 bases separated the two germline ends. The CDR3 extends over 16 amino acids. CDR3 amino acids: CASSLAGRGNTGELFF. CDR3 nucleotides: TGCGCCAGCAGCTTGGCCGGCAGGGGGAACACCGGGGAGCTGTTTTTT. Full variable domain (missing parts from reference TRBV5-1 and TRBJ2-2): KAGVTQTPRYLIKTRGQQVTLSCSPISGHRSVSWYQQTPGQGLQFLFEYFSETQRNKGNFPGRFSGRQFSNSRSEMNVSTLELGDSALYLCASSLAGRGNTGELFFGEGSRLTVL.

This clone occurred once. The genes are TRBV28 and TRBJ1-3; the D gene is possibly TRBD1 (6 bases). There are 15 residues in the CDR3. The V gene's germline CDR1 is MDHEN and CDR2 SYDVKM. Between the trimmed V and J ends, which lost 8 bases and 1 base, there was a span of 15 bases. As DNA, the CDR3 is TGTGCCAGCTCGCGGACAGCTTCTTCTGGAAACACCATATATTTT. Its translation: CASSRTASSGNTIYF.

The chain uses TRBV13 and TRBJ2-7; 7 bases align to TRBD2. Trimming removed 4 bases from V and 1 base from J; junction bases left unmatched: 7. The CDR3 covers 15 residues. Per the germline V gene, CDR1 is PRHDT and CDR2 is FYEKMQ (reference sequence). The CDR3 here is CASSSGLDKSYEQYF. CDR3 sequence (DNA): TGTGCCAGCAGCTCCGGACTAGACAAATCCTACGAGCAGTACTTC.

The chain is built from TRBV5-6 and TRBJ1-4; perhaps TRBD1 as D (6 bases). The germline gives CDR1 SGHDT, CDR2 YYEEEE. CDR3 length: 13 residues. V was clipped by 0 bases and J by 10 bases, with 10 bases between them. The CDR3 DNA is TGTGCCAGCAGCTTGGGGGGGGGCGGAAAACTGTTTTTT. It is translated as CASSLGGGGKLFF.

This clone was picked up one time. The chain combines TRBV5-1 with TRBJ1-6; tentatively, D is TRBD1 (6 bases). The V and J ends lost 1 base and 10 bases respectively, with 18 bases between them. Germline lookup yields CDR1 SGHRS and CDR2 YFSETQ. The CDR3 covers 16 residues. DNA of the CDR3: TGCGCCAGCAGCTTGTACGGGGACAAAGGAAGCTCACCCCTCCACTTT. This codes for CASSLYGDKGSSPLHF. The full variable domain, completed using reference TRBV5-1 and TRBJ1-6, is KAGVTQTPRYLIKTRGQQVTLSCSPISGHRSVSWYQQTPGQGLQFLFEYFSETQRNKGNFPGRFSGRQFSNSRSEMNVSTLELGDSALYLCASSLYGDKGSSPLHFGNGTRLTVT.

The V gene is TRBV6-6, the J gene TRBJ2-3, with 7 bases that match TRBD2. CDR1 MNHNY and CDR2 SVGAGI come from the germline V gene (reference sequence). Trimming took 6 bases from V and 2 from J; bases not matched to a gene: 5. There are 14 residues in the CDR3. In DNA, the CDR3 is TGTGCCAGCAGCGGGGAGGGGATCACAGATACGCAGTATTTT. Amino acids: CASSGEGITDTQYF.

The chain uses TRBV18 and TRBJ1-2; 7 bases line up with TRBD1. The V and J ends lost 0 bases and 3 bases, in that order; junction bases with no gene match: 4. Germline loops: CDR1 KGHSH, CDR2 LQKENI. The CDR3 covers 15 residues. The CDR3 loop reads CASSPPGGVDYGYTF. DNA of the CDR3: TGTGCCAGCTCACCACCAGGGGGCGTCGACTATGGCTACACCTTC. The full variable domain, in which reference TRBV18 and TRBJ1-2 provide the parts outside the CDR3, is NAGVMQNPRHLVRRRGQEARLRCSPMKGHSHVYWYRQLPEEGLKFMVYLQKENIIDESGMPKERFSAEFPKEGPSILRIQQVVRGDSAAYFCASSPPGGVDYGYTFGSGTRLTVV.

The chain has TRBV9 and TRBJ2-3; TRBD2 agrees at 10 bases. J was trimmed by 5 bases and V by 3 bases; bases with no gene match: 9. CDR3 length equals 16 residues. CDR1 and CDR2 (germline): SGDLS, YYNGEE. The CDR3 bases are TGTGCCAGCAGCGCAGAAGCGGGGGGGCCGGGAGATACGCAGTATTTT. This gives the protein CASSAEAGGPGDTQYF.

This clone was seen just once. One junction end disagrees with the germline gene, perhaps due to a read error. The rearrangement links TRBV7-9 to TRBJ2-5; 7 bases map to TRBD1. This CDR3 spans 16 amino acids. Germline CDR1 SEHNR, CDR2 FQNEAQ (reference sequence). This chain's CDR3 is CASSLAFGTDQETQYF. CDR3 DNA: TGTGCCAGCAGTTTAGCGTTCGGGACAGACCAAGAGACCCAGTACTTC.

The CDR3: CASSLEQGARTGELFF. CDR3 DNA: TGCGCCAGCAGCTTGGAACAGGGGGCGCGAACCGGGGAGCTGTTTTTT. This chain uses TRBV5-1 with TRBJ2-2, with 9 bases matching TRBD1. CDR3 length: 16 residues. V dropped 0 bases and J dropped 5; count of bases not matched to a gene: 5. The V gene's germline CDR1 is SGHRS and CDR2 YFSETQ.

The chain combines TRBV6-6 with TRBJ2-7, with D tentatively TRBD2 (7 bases). The germline CDR1 and CDR2 sequences are MNHNY and SVGAGI (reference sequence). This CDR3 has 15 residues. The ends were cut back, 2 bases at V and 4 bases at J, with 15 bases in the middle. DNA of the CDR3: TGTGCCAGCAGTTACGTGGGGGGAGGGGGTTACGAGCAGTACTTC. It yields the protein CASSYVGGGGYEQYF.

This clone appeared a few times. The chain joins TRBV27 to TRBJ2-2; weak D call: TRBD1 (6 bases). The CDR3 loop spans 17 amino acids. CDR1 is MNHEY, CDR2 SMNVEV, per germline (reference sequence). V was trimmed by 0 bases and J by 6 bases, leaving 17 bases between them. The CDR3 spells CASSLSLGQTGSGELFF. CDR3 in DNA: TGTGCCAGCAGTTTATCTCTAGGACAGACAGGTTCCGGGGAGCTGTTTTTT.

The gene calls are TRBV5-1 and TRBJ2-3; 12 bases align to TRBD2. V gave up 2 bases and J gave up 3 bases; unmatched junction bases: 7. This CDR3 contains 17 residues. Germline V gene data show CDR1 as SGHRS and CDR2 as YFSETQ. CDR3 protein: CASSFGLAGGQTDTQYF. In nucleotides, the CDR3 is TGCGCCAGCAGCTTCGGTCTAGCGGGGGGGCAGACAGATACGCAGTATTTT.

This clone was picked up a small number of times. CDR3 sequence: CASSLGLQGYEQYF. For the CDR3, the DNA is TGTGCCAGCAGCTTAGGGCTACAGGGATACGAGCAGTACTTC. The V call is TRBV7-8, the J call TRBJ2-7, with D maybe TRBD1 (6 bases). There are 14 residues in the CDR3. Trimming left V 1 base short and J 4 bases short, with 11 bases between. Germline V CDR1 and CDR2: SGHVS, FQNEAQ.

This clone showed up just once. The CDR3 is CASNPRGLATNEKLFF. Written as DNA, the CDR3 is TGTGCCAGCAATCCGAGGGGGCTTGCAACTAATGAAAAACTGTTTTTT. V is TRBV11-2 and J is TRBJ1-4, with 7 bases identical to TRBD1. The CDR3 covers 16 residues. Germline CDR1 SGHAT, CDR2 FQNNGV. J gave up 0 bases and V 7 bases, and 8 bases lay outside the gene matches.

V usage is TRBV5-1 and J usage is TRBJ2-3, with 10 bases matching TRBD2. Germline-derived CDR1 and CDR2 are SGHRS and YFSETQ. The V segment lost 4 bases and the J segment 3 bases; nucleotides outside the gene matches: 8. This CDR3 contains 16 residues. This CDR3 is CASSGTSGVATDTQYF. The DNA for the CDR3 is TGCGCCAGCAGCGGTACTAGCGGGGTTGCGACAGATACGCAGTATTTT.

This clone was observed a few times. The chain employs TRBV7-3 and TRBJ2-3, with 9 bases matching TRBD1. Germline loops: CDR1 SGHTA, CDR2 FQGTGA. The CDR3 runs to 16 residues. J lost 5 bases, V lost 2 bases, and 8 bases had no gene match. CDR3 nucleotide sequence: TGTGCCAGCAGCTTAGCGGGACAGGGCGTAGGAGATACGCAGTATTTT. Its translation is CASSLAGQGVGDTQYF.